This TCR beta chain was identified in a study of blood T cell repertoires in COVID-19. Recovery among Cohort 3 donors was established by two negative PCRs, clearance, or symptom resolution. Original data processing: By means of reference gene primer amplification, nucleated cell counts were estimated. Clones were sequenced by immunoSEQ multiplex PCR, and TCRdb holds only the in-frame ones, with some missing. D and trimming come from the DNA, and the V and J calls and clone size come from that table. The sample has just over 350,000 clones, roughly 87% seen once; the top ten hold about 2.7%. Sequencing was done on a sample of PBMCs or T cells enriched from blood (not recorded which). The TCR comes from a woman in her twenties or thirties who had recovered from COVID-19.

CDR3 bases: TGTGCCACCAGCAGAGATCCAGGGGGCACTGAAGCTTTCTTT. Amino acids: CATSRDPGGTEAFF. The J gene is TRBJ1-1, the V gene TRBV15; 7 bases are shared with TRBD1. The CDR3 spans 14 residues. With 0 bases clipped from V and 4 bases from J, the junction kept 2 bases outside the gene matches. Germline CDR1 reads LNHNV; CDR2 reads YYDKDF (reference sequence).